This T cell receptor (beta chain) was obtained from a study of blood T cell repertoires in COVID-19. V shed 4 bases and J shed 4 bases, with 11 bases lying between them. The CDR3 has 13 amino acids. The germline V gene has CDR1 SGHTS and CDR2 YDEGEE. In the study's own analysis: Scientists estimated how many nucleated cells there were by amplifying reference gene primers. The method was immunoSEQ multiplex PCR; TCRdb's version includes in-frame clones alone and lacks a portion of them. The V and J calls and clone size come from that table; D and trimming were worked out from the DNA. Here the sample spans over 55,000 clones, 87% being singletons. Seattle patients were enrolled while actively infected and followed longitudinally.

The sequence was obtained from a woman over 75 with COVID-19, enrolled during active disease. The specimen sequenced was peripheral blood. J is TRBJ1-1 and V is TRBV5-8; no reliable D call. Here the CDR3 reads CASSPRVSTEAFF. The CDR3 DNA is TGTGCCAGCAGCCCTCGGGTAAGCACTGAAGCTTTCTTT.